This TCR beta chain was identified in a study of blood T cell repertoires in COVID-19. Sequenced by immunoSEQ multiplex PCR; TCRdb stores in-frame clones only, minus some. The data hold fewer than 350,000 clones, with more than 70% observed a single time. A PCR-confirmed or clinician-diagnosed COVID-19 case had contacted exposed participants within 2 weeks of entry. This clone appeared a single time. One end of the junction varies from germline; a read error may be responsible. Germline CDR1 and CDR2: MNHNS and SASEGT. The CDR3 covers 16 residues. The rearrangement joins TRBV6-1 to TRBJ1-2, with TRBD1 matching 9 bases. The source material was PBMCs or T cells enriched from blood (not recorded which). The sequence was obtained from a woman in her thirties who had been exposed to COVID-19. CDR3 region: CASREGGTGGHDGYTF. The CDR3 DNA follows: TGTGCCAGCCGTGAGGGGGGTACAGGGGGCCATGATGGCTACACCTTC.